Listed below are T cell receptor beta chains from one sample, sequenced in a study of CD8+CD57+ T cells in acquired aplastic anemia. Via MiXCR, TCRdb re-called the reads, giving one row per CDR3 protein. Of 150,000 or so distinct CDR3 sequences in the sample, roughly half are singletons; the top ten hold roughly 3.5%. The specimen was sorted CD4+, CD8+, or CD8+CD57+ T cells (not recorded which) from PBMCs. The receptors stem from a human donor with aplastic anemia. The CDR3 runs from the conserved cysteine through the conserved F or W. D genes are given only for firm matches. Size tells how often a clone was seen (once, few, many) or the class of an expanded clone, and some rows leave it out.

J gene,V gene,D gene,clone size,CDR3 protein,CDR3 DNA
TRBJ1-4,TRBV27,NA,few,CASSAQTLLDEKLFF,TGTGCCAGCAGTGCCCAAACCCTCCTTGATGAAAAACTGTTTTTT
TRBJ2-5,TRBV5-1,NA,many,CASSSGTPGETQYF,TGCGCCAGCAGCTCCGGGACCCCGGGAGAGACCCAGTACTTC
TRBJ1-4,TRBV14,NA,few,CASSQVLSRTNEKLFF,TGTGCCAGCAGCCAAGTTCTCTCCCGGACTAATGAAAAACTGTTTTTT
TRBJ2-3,TRBV2,TRBD1,NA,CASSEVGTGPDTQYF,TGTGCCAGCAGTGAAGTGGGGACAGGGCCTGATACGCAGTATTTT
TRBJ2-3,TRBV5-1,NA,many,CASSLGPGPTDTQYF,TGCGCCAGCAGCTTGGGGCCAGGGCCCACAGATACGCAGTATTTT
TRBJ1-5,TRBV7-2,TRBD1,many,CASSSRTGWIGNQPQHF,TGTGCCAGCAGCTCACGGACAGGGTGGATAGGCAATCAGCCCCAGCATTTT
TRBJ1-5,TRBV25-1,TRBD1,few,CASSSGTGGPGEPQHF,TGTGCCAGCAGTTCGGGGACAGGGGGCCCCGGTGAGCCCCAGCATTTT
TRBJ1-6,TRBV20-1,NA,NA,CSARVGQGSPLHF,TGCAGTGCTAGAGTGGGCCAGGGGAGCCCCCTCCACTTT
TRBJ2-4,TRBV12-3/TRBV12-4,NA,few,CASSFGQRNIQYF,TGTGCCAGCAGTTTTGGACAGAGAAACATTCAGTACTTC
TRBJ2-1,TRBV12-5,TRBD2,many,CASGLAGGANEQFF,TGTGCTAGTGGTTTAGCGGGAGGGGCCAATGAGCAGTTCTTC
TRBJ1-3,TRBV6-1,NA,many,CASSAQMFSGNTIYF,TGTGCCAGCAGTGCTCAGATGTTCTCTGGAAACACCATATATTTT
TRBJ2-2,TRBV6-4,TRBD1,once,CASSTLDRETGELFF,TGTGCCAGCAGTACTCTAGACAGGGAAACCGGGGAGCTGTTTTTT
TRBJ1-2,TRBV7-2,NA,many,CASSHGAGNYGYTF,TGTGCCAGCAGCCACGGGGCAGGGAACTATGGCTACACCTTC
TRBJ2-3,TRBV29-1,NA,NA,CSVLEGTDTQYF,TGCAGCGTTCTGGAGGGCACAGATACGCAGTATTTT
TRBJ2-1,TRBV6-4,NA,many,CASSESMRLRGEQFF,TGTGCCAGCAGTGAATCGATGAGGTTAAGGGGAGAGCAGTTCTTC
TRBJ2-1,TRBV5-6,TRBD1,many,CASSWDRLYNEQFF,TGTGCCAGTTCGTGGGACAGACTTTACAATGAGCAGTTCTTC
TRBJ2-3,TRBV12-3/TRBV12-4,NA,many,CASSFQRHRGADTQYF,TGTGCCAGCAGTTTTCAGAGGCACCGGGGCGCAGATACGCAGTATTTT
TRBJ1-2,TRBV18,NA,few,CASSPSGTPVYGYTF,TGTGCCAGCTCACCGTCGGGCACCCCAGTCTATGGCTACACCTTC
TRBJ2-1,TRBV25-1,NA,NA,CASSAGSSFSYNEQFF,TGTGCCAGCAGTGCAGGTTCGAGTTTCTCCTACAATGAGCAGTTCTTC